This TCR beta chain was documented in a study of OX40 agonist ivuxolimab in advanced cancers. Background on the whole study: Ivuxolimab, which targeted the costimulatory receptor OX40 (CD134), was an agonistic, fully human IgG2 monoclonal antibody. Intravenous ivuxolimab was administered to patients every 2 weeks at six dose levels: 0.01, 0.1, 0.3, 1.5, 3 and 10 mg/kg. Among the 50 to 55 dose-escalation patients, around 19 had hepatocellular carcinoma, approximately 15 melanoma, 9 renal cell carcinoma and 9 head and neck cancer. In the dose-escalation cohort, over 65% of patients were male, and the mean age was approximately 60 years, with a range of about 23 to 80. Prior anti-PD-1, anti-PD-L1 or anti-CTLA-4 therapy was permitted, and checkpoint inhibitors had been received by about 37% of dose-escalation patients. Partial responses occurred in three dose-escalation patients, of whom one had hepatocellular carcinoma and two had cutaneous melanoma. Peripheral TCRbeta sequencing was intended to test whether TCR sequence diversity was altered and clonal T-cell expansion was caused by ivuxolimab. The paper covers the monotherapy dose-escalation part of the phase I ivuxolimab trial, which included N ≈ 57 patients.

The cysteine opens and the phenylalanine closes a CDR3 of 13 amino acids. CDR3 DNA is the only sequence kept; it has 39 bases, read in frame from the first base. The trim is 2 bases for V and 2 bases for J, with a gap of 10 bases between the germline ends. CDR1 GTSNPN and CDR2 SVGIG are derived from the germline V gene (reference sequence). General conclusions and limits of the study: Low levels of normalized T-cell clonal expansion were also seen in some patients who did not respond. In the 0.1-3.0 mg/kg groups, partial responders had among the lowest normalized peripheral clonal expansion, particularly in CD8+ T cells. At doses from 0.1 to 3.0 mg/kg, clonal expansion was seen in both CD4+ and CD8+ blood T cells between baseline and week 6. After ivuxolimab, expanded clones were on average more numerous among CD8+ T cells than among CD4+ T cells. Which antigens the clonally expanded peripheral T cells were specific for was not determined.

Notes on this clone: What antigen it recognizes has not been identified. Within one base of it there is no much larger clone, and no base qualities were kept.

The trial excluded patients who had a history of autoimmune disease or were on systemic immunosuppression. Peripheral blood for TCR sequencing was drawn from every dose cohort at baseline, at cycle 4 day 1 and at cycle 7 day 1. Samples were obtained from an open-label, multicenter, first-in-human phase I dose-escalation trial of ivuxolimab. Adults with locally advanced or metastatic melanoma, renal cell, hepatocellular, or head and neck squamous cell carcinoma were enrolled in the trial. CD4+ and CD8+ T cells were sorted separately from peripheral blood before TCR sequencing. Genomic DNA was extracted from sorted cells for sequencing of the TCRbeta CDR3 region. TCRbeta CDR3 regions were sequenced using the immunoSEQ Assay. This immuneACCESS table, as held by TCRdb, lists in-frame sequences with V and J called but not all clones. Of the missing ones, under half trace to an unresolved V gene in checked studies; the others have no known cause. The sample table records 65,000 to 80,000 clones; 85% to 90% of these occur just once. Of the sample, about an eighth falls within the top ten clones.

Sequences were derived from CD4+ or CD8+ T cells sorted from blood, sampled in a trial of the OX40 agonist ivuxolimab. This receptor was identified in an adult with an advanced solid tumor such as melanoma, head and neck, liver or kidney cancer. Rearrangement joined TRBV30 to TRBJ2-7; the D gene cannot be resolved reliably. CDR3 protein: CAWSWRPTYEQYF. DNA sequence: TGTGCCTGGAGTTGGCGCCCTACCTACGAGCAGTACTTC.